The TCR beta chain under discussion was sequenced for a study of blood T cell repertoires in COVID-19. Study overall: Italy, Spain and the United States were the sources of the convalescent and acute COVID-19 samples. Nucleic acid was either cDNA or gDNA, and it came from T cells, B-cell-depleted T cells, or PBMCs.

The V gene's germline CDR1 is SEHNR and CDR2 FQNEAQ (reference sequence). Trimming shortened V by 4 bases and J by 5 bases, and 20 bases separated the two germline ends. The CDR3 sequence is 16 residues long. In the source study's methods: Amplifying reference gene primers gave estimates of nucleated cell counts. Method: immunoSEQ multiplex PCR; TCRdb's copy keeps in-frame clones and lacks some. V, J and clone size were drawn from that table, and D and trimming were deduced from the DNA. The sample has more than 65,000 clones; about nine tenths are singletons. This clonotype was obtained from a woman aged 50 to 65 with acute or convalescent COVID-19. Sequenced: peripheral blood. V is TRBV7-9 and J is TRBJ1-1, with D perhaps matching TRBD1 (6 bases). Here the CDR3 reads CASSSRPPQGHTEAFF. CDR3 sequence (DNA): TGTGCCAGCAGCTCTAGGCCGCCACAGGGTCATACTGAAGCTTTCTTT.